This passage covers 5 T cell receptor beta chains from one sample sequenced in a study of shared clonotypes between healthy human individuals. The protocol was immunoSEQ multiplex PCR, while the TCRdb copy is restricted to in-frame clones and leaves out a portion. In the table there are about 480,000 clones, about 75% of which are singletons. Sequenced input: PBMCs. The receptors were sampled from a woman aged 40 to 49 in good health. Some clones in this sample may be carry-over from other donors' samples.

The rearrangement links TRBV5-6 to TRBJ2-1; D gene ambiguous. Germline V lookup: CDR1 SGHDT, CDR2 YYEEEE. Trimming stripped 2 bases from V and 6 bases from J, with 18 bases between. This CDR3 has 16 amino acids. This CDR3 reads CASSFPERSPGNEQFF. Here the CDR3 DNA reads TGTGCCAGCAGCTTTCCTGAGAGGTCTCCTGGCAATGAGCAGTTCTTC.

The CDR3 DNA reads TGTGCCAGCAGGGGGGAATATAGCAATCAGCCCCAGCATTTT. Its protein product is CASRGEYSNQPQHF. The chain has TRBV2 and TRBJ1-5, with D perhaps matching TRBD1 (5 bases). This CDR3 is built from 14 residues. Germline V CDR1 and CDR2: SNHLY, FYNNEI. The V and J ends lost 6 bases and 0 bases respectively, with 9 bases between them.

In this sample, this clone turned up many times. This chain joins TRBV28 and TRBJ2-5; the D gene is possibly TRBD2 (5 bases). Trimming cost V 3 bases and J 5 bases, with 13 bases left between them. The CDR3 is 14 residues long. CDR1 and CDR2 (germline): MDHEN, SYDVKM. CDR3 protein: CASSFPHRRETQYF. DNA for the CDR3: TGTGCCAGCAGTTTCCCCCACCGGAGGGAGACCCAGTACTTC. Together with reference TRBV28 and TRBJ2-5, the CDR3 gives the full variable domain: DVKVTQSSRYLVKRTGEKVFLECVQDMDHENMFWYRQDPGLGLRLIYFSYDVKMKEKGDIPEGYSVSREKKERFSLILESASTNQTSMYLCASSFPHRRETQYFGPGTRLLVL.

The CDR3: CAWSVDRQPLHF. The CDR3 DNA reads as TGTGCCTGGAGTGTAGACAGGCAACCCCTCCACTTT. The rearrangement links TRBV30 to TRBJ1-6; D may be TRBD1 (6 bases). The CDR3 is 12 residues long. V was cut by 0 bases and J by 12 bases, with 9 bases left in between. Germline CDR1 GTSNPN, CDR2 SVGIG (reference sequence).

The chain carries TRBV15 and TRBJ2-7; 7 bases fit TRBD1. V gave up 5 bases and J gave up 0 bases; unmatched junction bases: 4. CDR3 length equals 14 residues. In germline, CDR1 is LNHNV, CDR2 YYDKDF (reference sequence). The CDR3 coding sequence is TGTGCCACCAGCGCACAGGGGAGCTCCTACGAGCAGTACTTC. Translated, it gives CATSAQGSSYEQYF.